The T cell receptor beta chain under discussion was sequenced for a study of STAT5B mutations in CD4+ large granular lymphocyte leukemia. Study-wide findings and caveats: Without putative leukemic clones, patient CD4-sorted repertoires remained more clonal than healthy CD4+ repertoires. Top patient clones used TRBV06 genes more often: 8/27 versus 2/35 in controls. Without HLA matching, higher CD4+ than CD8+ T-LGLL clonality could reflect small sample size.

This CDR3 spans 16 amino acids. Trimming at V came to 5 bases and at J to 6 bases, leaving 9 bases not matched to a gene. In germline, CDR1 is SGHTA, CDR2 FQGNSA. For this clone: Its target is not known.

The method was immunoSEQ multiplex PCR; TCRdb's version includes in-frame clones alone and lacks a portion of them. The sample records about 48,000 clones, under 80% being singletons. Buffy coats from healthy blood donors served as controls. The sequence was collected from a human donor in good health. The rearrangement links TRBV7-2 to TRBJ2-2; 10 bases line up with TRBD1. Sequencing was done on a sample of CD4+ T cells from blood buffy coats. CDR3 sequence: CASSEGQGRWAGELFF. The CDR3 DNA sequence: TGTGCCAGCAGCGAGGGACAGGGGAGATGGGCCGGGGAGCTGTTTTTT.